Sequencing of this TCR beta chain was carried out in a study of beta chain features in type 1 diabetes. Broader study findings: Across all four CD4+ subsets, people with type 1 diabetes showed modestly shorter TCRB CDR3s.

Expressed TCRB transcripts were sequenced after all isolated RNA was converted to cDNA. Here immunoSEQ multiplex PCR was the method, and the copy in TCRdb shows in-frame clones only, minus some. Of roughly 730,000 clones listed, roughly 13% are singletons. This clone has just a few counts. Its antigen is unknown. It was via CD45RO/CCR7/CD25/CD127/CD95/CD27 that CD4+ naive, central memory, regulatory and stem cell-like memory cells were sorted. Germline CDR1 is MDHEN and CDR2 is SYDVKM. The CDR3 spans 17 residues. The junction had 14 bases not matched to a gene; V was cut back by 3 bases and J by 4 bases.

Sequencing input: naive CD4+ T cells from blood. This sequence originates from a man younger than 35 with type 1 diabetes. This rearrangement joins TRBV28 to TRBJ2-7; 8 nucleotides line up with TRBD2. The CDR3 region has the DNA TGTGCCAGCAGTTTGGGGTTAGTAGCGGGGCGAAGGTACGAGCAGTACTTC. Translation gives CASSLGLVAGRRYEQYF.